A single sample gave rise to the 32 T cell receptor beta chains below, sequenced in a study of T cells in Graves' hyperthyroidism and ophthalmopathy. Amplification yielded TCR beta CDR3 regions, with RNA transcripts as the source. A set of HTBI primers served as the primers for a first-round RT-PCR of the TCR CDR3. Each CDR3 protein is one row after TCRdb ran MiXCR on the multiplex PCR reads. The repertoire includes about half a million distinct CDR3 sequences, 20% to 25% of them detected once, and roughly 29% sits in the top ten. Sequencing was carried out using blood. The receptors were gathered from a man younger than 35 with Graves' hyperthyroidism.

This clonotype was seen repeatedly, ten times or more. The V call is TRBV6-1, the J call TRBJ1-5; 7 bases agree with TRBD1. The CDR3 has 16 amino acids. Trimming cost V 1 base and J 2 bases; bases outside gene matches: 5. Germline values: CDR1 MNHNS, CDR2 SASEGT. CDR3 in amino acids: CASSEEAGGGNQPQHF. Written as DNA, the CDR3 is TGTGCCAGCAGTGAAGAGGCAGGGGGGGGCAATCAGCCCCAGCATTTT.

This clonotype turned up a few times. The chain carries TRBV20-1 and TRBJ1-2, with D hard to call. From germline, CDR1 is DFQATT and CDR2 SNEGSKA (reference sequence). The CDR3 is 13 amino acids. The V and J ends lost 5 bases and 3 bases respectively, with 13 bases between them. DNA for the CDR3: TGCAGTGCTGGACCTGAGGGAGACTATGGCTACACCTTC. Protein: CSAGPEGDYGYTF.

This clonotype was counted at least ten times. The chain joins TRBV20-1 to TRBJ2-5; no reliable D call. CDR1 and CDR2 (germline): DFQATT, SNEGSKA (reference sequence). This CDR3 is built from 15 residues. CDR3 bases: TGCAGCGCTCCAAGACTTATAGGGCCAGATTGGGCCCAGTACTTC. Translation: CSAPRLIGPDWAQYF.

The chain recombines TRBV29-1 with TRBJ1-2; the match to TRBD1 covers 7 bases. This CDR3 spans 12 amino acids. Germline values: CDR1 SQVTM, CDR2 ANQGSEA. The V gene end was trimmed by 5 bases and the J gene end by 6 bases; junction bases not matched to a gene: 6. The CDR3 DNA follows: TGCAGCGTTCCGAGACAGGGTGATGGCTACACCTTC. Residues: CSVPRQGDGYTF.

This clonotype has at least ten counts. The V call is TRBV28, the J call TRBJ1-2; 9 nucleotides line up with TRBD1. Germline V gene lookup returns CDR1 MDHEN and CDR2 SYDVKM. J lost 3 bases, V lost 3 bases, and 5 bases had no gene match. The CDR3 has 15 residues. CDR3 nucleotides: TGTGCCAGCAGTTTGGGACAGGGATGGTACTATGGCTACACCTTC. It specifies CASSLGQGWYYGYTF.

This clonotype was seen repeatedly, ten times or more. The V call is TRBV19, the J call TRBJ2-5; 9 positions match TRBD1. The V gene end was trimmed by 4 bases and the J gene end by 5 bases; junction bases not matched to a gene: 5. The germline V gene has CDR1 LNHDA and CDR2 SQIVND (reference sequence). The CDR3 has 14 amino acids. The CDR3 loop reads CASSKTGGIETQYF. CDR3 DNA: TGTGCCAGTAGTAAAACAGGGGGCATCGAGACCCAGTACTTC.

J is TRBJ2-5 and V is TRBV10-3; TRBD1 matches 10 bases. The CDR3 runs to 17 residues. Germline V lookup: CDR1 ENHRY, CDR2 SYGVKD. J lost 4 bases, V lost 4 bases, and 12 bases had no gene match. The CDR3: CAISALDFGQGGETQYF. The CDR3 DNA sequence: TGTGCCATCAGTGCCCTCGACTTTGGACAGGGGGGAGAGACCCAGTACTTC.

CDR3 sequence (DNA): TGTGCCAGCAGCCGTGCCGGGGGGCAGGACGAGCAGTACTTC. This encodes CASSRAGGQDEQYF. The rearrangement joins TRBV12-3 or TRBV12-4 to TRBJ2-7, with D perhaps matching TRBD2 (7 bases). Trimming stripped 6 bases from V and 5 bases from J, with 17 bases between. The CDR3 runs to 14 residues.

This clonotype was detected a few times. The V gene is TRBV12-3 or TRBV12-4, the J gene TRBJ2-4; perhaps TRBD2 as D (7 bases). Trimming removed 5 bases at V and 6 bases at J, with 26 bases between. CDR3 length: 18 residues. DNA for the CDR3: TGTGCCAGCAGTCCAACGGCTGGAGGGGGGGGGCCCAGAAACATTCAGTACTTC. Protein product: CASSPTAGGGGPRNIQYF.

This clonotype appeared many times. This sequence joins TRBV2 and TRBJ1-2, with D possibly matching TRBD1 (5 bases). The germline CDR1 and CDR2 sequences are SNHLY and FYNNEI. The CDR3 has 13 residues. V lost 7 bases, J lost 4 bases, and 13 bases lay in between. CDR3: CASNPEDIYGYTF. The CDR3 DNA sequence: TGTGCCAGCAACCCCGAGGACATCTATGGCTACACCTTC.

This clonotype was counted many times. The gene calls are TRBV11-2 and TRBJ2-7; 7 bases fit TRBD1. Germline-derived CDR1 and CDR2 are SGHAT and FQNNGV. J was trimmed by 4 bases and V by 7 bases; bases with no gene match: 7. CDR3 length: 13 residues. CDR3 DNA sequence: TGTGCCAGCACCAGTGACAGGGTTTACGAGCAGTACTTC. It encodes CASTSDRVYEQYF.

The chain has TRBV20-1 and TRBJ1-1; D call uncertain. V dropped 6 bases and J dropped 1 base, with 12 bases sitting between them. Germline assignment: CDR1 DFQATT and CDR2 SNEGSKA (reference sequence). The CDR3 sequence is 13 residues long. The CDR3 region has the DNA TGCAGTGCCATCGGGAGACCGAACACTGAAGCTTTCTTT. Its protein product is CSAIGRPNTEAFF.

This clonotype was seen many times. V and J are TRBV19 and TRBJ1-2, with 8 bases fitting TRBD1. CDR3 length: 14 amino acids. CDR1 and CDR2 from the germline V gene are LNHDA and SQIVND (reference sequence). The V gene end was trimmed by 7 bases and the J gene end by 7 bases; junction bases not matched to a gene: 11. CDR3 protein: CASNNGQGLSGYTF. CDR3 sequence (DNA): TGTGCCAGTAACAACGGACAGGGATTATCTGGCTACACCTTC. The full variable domain, completed using reference TRBV19 and TRBJ1-2, is DGGITQSPKYLFRKEGQNVTLSCEQNLNHDAMYWYRQDPGQGLRLIYYSQIVNDFQKGDIAEGYSVSREKKESFPLTVTSAQKNPTAFYLCASNNGQGLSGYTFGSGTRLTVV.

The sample holds many counts of this clonotype. The chain combines TRBV10-3 with TRBJ2-2; D call uncertain. Trimming took off 0 bases at V and 4 bases at J, with 6 bases between the two ends. The CDR3 covers 14 residues. The germline CDR1 and CDR2 sequences are ENHRY and SYGVKD. This chain's CDR3 is CAISESGLTGELFF. CDR3 sequence (DNA): TGTGCCATCAGTGAGTCCGGCCTCACCGGGGAGCTGTTTTTT.

This clonotype was recorded many times. The chain joins TRBV28 to TRBJ1-2; the D is unclear. CDR1 and CDR2 from the germline V gene are MDHEN and SYDVKM. The CDR3 is made up of 16 amino acids. V was clipped by 5 bases and J by 4 bases, with 20 bases between them. The CDR3 loop is CASSDPAGPQVYGYTF. DNA of the CDR3: TGTGCCAGCAGTGACCCGGCAGGCCCTCAGGTCTATGGCTACACCTTC.

This clonotype was recorded at least ten times. This chain uses TRBV2 with TRBJ2-5; 8 positions match TRBD1. Unmatched junction bases numbered 0, after V lost 4 bases and J lost 5 bases. The CDR3 runs 12 residues. Germline V gene data show CDR1 as SNHLY and CDR2 as FYNNEI. CDR3 region: CASSGQGETQYF. The CDR3 DNA is TGTGCCAGCAGTGGACAGGGGGAGACCCAGTACTTC.

This clonotype was counted many times. The CDR3, as DNA: TGTGCCACCAGCAGCACCCCCGATCCCGAGAACTACGAGCAGTACTTC. This encodes CATSSTPDPENYEQYF. The chain is built from TRBV15 and TRBJ2-7; D call uncertain. Trimming took off 3 bases at V and 3 bases at J, with 18 bases between the two ends. The CDR3 is 16 residues long. The germline V gene has CDR1 LNHNV and CDR2 YYDKDF (reference sequence).

The chain employs TRBV5-1 and TRBJ2-7, with TRBD1 matching 7 bases. V lost 1 base, J lost 3 bases, and 4 bases stayed unmatched. Germline CDR1 and CDR2: SGHRS and YFSETQ. This CDR3 region has 14 residues. In DNA form, the CDR3 reads TGCGCCAGCAGCTTGTTAGGGACAGTCTACGAGCAGTACTTC. Protein: CASSLLGTVYEQYF.

This clonotype has a count of ten or more. CDR3: CATSRDSSRASGANVLTF. In DNA form, the CDR3 reads TGTGCCACCAGCAGAGATAGTTCCAGGGCCTCTGGGGCCAACGTCCTGACTTTC. The chain employs TRBV15 and TRBJ2-6; TRBD1 might be the D (5 bases). Germline CDR1 reads LNHNV; CDR2 reads YYDKDF (reference sequence). The CDR3 covers 18 residues. The V end was cut by 0 bases, the J end by 0 bases, with 12 bases between.

This clonotype has more than one count but fewer than ten. V usage is TRBV6-2 or TRBV6-3 and J usage is TRBJ2-7; D unclear. V dropped 4 bases and J dropped 5 bases, with 9 bases sitting between them. Germline V gene lookup returns CDR1 MNHEY and CDR2 SVGEGT. The CDR3 extends over 12 amino acids. The CDR3 region has the DNA TGTGCCAGCAGTTGGAGCACCGACGAGCAGTACTTC. It yields the protein CASSWSTDEQYF.

This clonotype has at least ten counts. V usage is TRBV19 and J usage is TRBJ1-1; D not certain. V lost 6 bases and J 1 base, leaving 9 bases between the germline ends. This CDR3 contains 13 residues. CDR1 and CDR2 from the germline V gene are LNHDA and SQIVND (reference sequence). As DNA, the CDR3 is TGTGCCAGTAGCGTCTCTGAGAACACTGAAGCTTTCTTT. It encodes CASSVSENTEAFF.

Many counts were recorded for this clonotype. The rearrangement joins TRBV5-1 to TRBJ2-6; D call uncertain. V was pared by 0 bases and J by 0 bases, with 4 bases between. The CDR3 has 15 amino acids. The V gene's germline CDR1 is SGHRS and CDR2 YFSETQ. CDR3 protein: CASSLDSSGANVLTF. The CDR3 DNA is TGCGCCAGCAGCTTGGATAGCTCTGGGGCCAACGTCCTGACTTTC. The full variable domain, in which reference TRBV5-1 and TRBJ2-6 provide the parts outside the CDR3, is KAGVTQTPRYLIKTRGQQVTLSCSPISGHRSVSWYQQTPGQGLQFLFEYFSETQRNKGNFPGRFSGRQFSNSRSEMNVSTLELGDSALYLCASSLDSSGANVLTFGAGSRLTVL.

This clonotype showed up just a few times. The chain recombines TRBV19 with TRBJ1-2; 9 bases map to TRBD1. Germline assignment: CDR1 LNHDA and CDR2 SQIVND (reference sequence). With 4 bases clipped from V and 7 bases from J, the junction kept 10 bases outside the gene matches. The CDR3 length is 15 residues. CDR3 sequence (DNA): TGTGCCAGTAGTAGGACAGGGGCTTCGAGGGTTGGCTACACCTTC. It translates to CASSRTGASRVGYTF.

This rearrangement joins TRBV11-2 to TRBJ2-7, with a possible D match to TRBD1 (5 bases). The V end lost 1 base, the J end lost 2 bases, and 9 bases lay between the germline ends. The CDR3 totals 14 residues. Germline V gene data show CDR1 as SGHAT and CDR2 as FQNNGV. The CDR3 loop reads CASSLGRAPYEQYF. For the CDR3, the DNA is TGTGCCAGCAGCTTAGGCAGGGCCCCCTACGAGCAGTACTTC.

In its sample, this clonotype was seen many times. The rearrangement joins TRBV19 to TRBJ1-1; a weak D match, TRBD1 (6 bases). The CDR3 runs 14 residues. Germline-derived CDR1 and CDR2 are LNHDA and SQIVND (reference sequence). Trimming pared 6 bases from V and 2 bases from J, leaving 13 bases between. The CDR3 DNA is TGTGCCAGTAGCGTTCAGACAGGTAACACTGAAGCTTTCTTT. Translation gives CASSVQTGNTEAFF.

Many counts were recorded for this clonotype. The J gene is TRBJ2-7, the V gene TRBV20-1; D is perhaps TRBD2 (6 bases). Trimming left V 7 bases short and J 2 bases short, with 12 bases between. Germline CDR1 is DFQATT and CDR2 is SNEGSKA (reference sequence). This CDR3 contains 12 residues. The CDR3 bases are TGCAGTGAGCGGGTCGGTCCCTACGAGCAGTACTTC. Protein sequence: CSERVGPYEQYF.

This chain connects TRBV5-1 to TRBJ1-1; D is ambiguous. This CDR3 is 14 amino acids long. Germline lookup yields CDR1 SGHRS and CDR2 YFSETQ. Trimming left V 4 bases short and J 1 base short, with 11 bases between. DNA of the CDR3: TGCGCCAGCAGCCTATCTGAGAGGAACACTGAAGCTTTCTTT. Amino acids: CASSLSERNTEAFF.

Only a few counts were recorded for this clonotype. The V and J genes are TRBV27 and TRBJ1-6; 9 nucleotides match TRBD1. Germline V gene data show CDR1 as MNHEY and CDR2 as SMNVEV (reference sequence). The CDR3 length is 15 residues. After removal of 8 bases from V and 2 bases from J, the junction contained 4 bases not matched to a gene. Here the CDR3 DNA reads TGTGCCAGCCGGACAGGGGCCCCCTATAATTCACCCCTCCACTTT. This sequence encodes CASRTGAPYNSPLHF.

This clonotype was picked up a small number of times. This rearrangement joins TRBV20-1 to TRBJ1-5; D is uncertain. In germline, CDR1 is DFQATT, CDR2 SNEGSKA (reference sequence). V dropped 1 base and J dropped 7 bases, with 17 bases sitting between them. The CDR3 runs 15 residues. CDR3 sequence reads: CSARGIPTREQPQHF. In DNA, the CDR3 is TGCAGTGCTAGAGGCATACCGACAAGAGAACAGCCCCAGCATTTT.

This clonotype was found many times. The chain combines TRBV7-9 with TRBJ2-5, with D perhaps given as TRBD1 or TRBD2 (5 bases each). This CDR3 is 14 amino acids long. Germline loops: CDR1 SEHNR, CDR2 FQNEAQ (reference sequence). The V end was cut by 7 bases, the J end by 5 bases, with 17 bases between. In DNA form, the CDR3 reads TGTGCCAGCACCCGGCCGGCAGGGACGGAGACCCAGTACTTC. It yields the protein CASTRPAGTETQYF.

This chain uses TRBV29-1 with TRBJ2-7; the D gene is possibly TRBD2 (6 bases). The CDR3 has 12 amino acids. The germline CDR1 and CDR2 sequences are SQVTM and ANQGSEA. The germline V and J ends were trimmed by 4 bases and 2 bases, with 9 bases remaining between them. In nucleotides, the CDR3 is TGCAGCGTTGTTACGGGGGCCTACGAGCAGTACTTC. This codes for CSVVTGAYEQYF.

In its sample, this clonotype was seen many times. J is TRBJ1-1 and V is TRBV12-3 or TRBV12-4; the D gene is possibly TRBD1 (5 bases). The CDR3 is 12 residues long. V lost 5 bases and J lost 8, with 12 bases in between. DNA of the CDR3: TGTGCCAGCAGTCCCCTGGGGGAGGAAGCTTTCTTT. Translating gives CASSPLGEEAFF.